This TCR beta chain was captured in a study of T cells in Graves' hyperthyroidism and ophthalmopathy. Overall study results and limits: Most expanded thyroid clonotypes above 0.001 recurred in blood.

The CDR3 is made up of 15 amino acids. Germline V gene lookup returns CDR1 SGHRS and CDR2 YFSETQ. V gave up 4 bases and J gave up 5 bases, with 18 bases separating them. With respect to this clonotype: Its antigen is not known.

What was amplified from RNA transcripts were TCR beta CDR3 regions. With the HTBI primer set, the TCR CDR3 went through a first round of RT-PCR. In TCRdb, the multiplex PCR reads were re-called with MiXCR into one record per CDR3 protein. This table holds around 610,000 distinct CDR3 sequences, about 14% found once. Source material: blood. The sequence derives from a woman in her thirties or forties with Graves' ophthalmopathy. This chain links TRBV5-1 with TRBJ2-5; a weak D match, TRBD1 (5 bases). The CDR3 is CASSTQGRTGETQYF. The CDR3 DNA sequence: TGCGCCAGCAGCACCCAGGGTAGGACCGGGGAGACCCAGTACTTC. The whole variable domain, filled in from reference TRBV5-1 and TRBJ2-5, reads KAGVTQTPRYLIKTRGQQVTLSCSPISGHRSVSWYQQTPGQGLQFLFEYFSETQRNKGNFPGRFSGRQFSNSRSEMNVSTLELGDSALYLCASSTQGRTGETQYFGPGTRLLVL.